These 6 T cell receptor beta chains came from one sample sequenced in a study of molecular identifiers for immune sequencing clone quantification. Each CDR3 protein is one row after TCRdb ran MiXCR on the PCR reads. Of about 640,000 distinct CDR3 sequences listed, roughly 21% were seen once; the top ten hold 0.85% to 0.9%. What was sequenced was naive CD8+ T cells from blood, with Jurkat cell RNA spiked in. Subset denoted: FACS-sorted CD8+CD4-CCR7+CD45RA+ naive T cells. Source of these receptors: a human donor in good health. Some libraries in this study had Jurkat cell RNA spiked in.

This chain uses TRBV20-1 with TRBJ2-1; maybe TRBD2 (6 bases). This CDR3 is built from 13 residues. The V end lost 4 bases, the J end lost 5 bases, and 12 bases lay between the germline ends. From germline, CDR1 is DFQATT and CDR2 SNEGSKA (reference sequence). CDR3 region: CSANRGNHNEQFF. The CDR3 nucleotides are TGCAGTGCTAACCGGGGGAACCACAATGAGCAGTTCTTC.

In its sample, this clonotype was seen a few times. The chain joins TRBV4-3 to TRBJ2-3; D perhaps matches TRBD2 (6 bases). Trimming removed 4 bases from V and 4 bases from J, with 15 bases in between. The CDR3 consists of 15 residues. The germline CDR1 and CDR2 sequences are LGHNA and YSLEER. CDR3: CASSPGVSRPDTQYF. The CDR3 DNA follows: TGCGCCAGCAGCCCGGGAGTCTCAAGGCCAGATACGCAGTATTTT.

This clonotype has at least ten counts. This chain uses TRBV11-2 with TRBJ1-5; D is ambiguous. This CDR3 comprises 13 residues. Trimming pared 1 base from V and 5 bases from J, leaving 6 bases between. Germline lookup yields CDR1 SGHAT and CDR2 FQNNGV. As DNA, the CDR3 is TGTGCCAGCAGCTTAGGAGCGGATCAGCCCCAGCATTTT. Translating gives CASSLGADQPQHF.

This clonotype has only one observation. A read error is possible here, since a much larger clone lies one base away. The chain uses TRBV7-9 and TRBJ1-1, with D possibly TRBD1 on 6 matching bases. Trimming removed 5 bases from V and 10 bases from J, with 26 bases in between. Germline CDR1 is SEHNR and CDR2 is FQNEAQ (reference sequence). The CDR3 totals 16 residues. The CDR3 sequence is CASSPPYPRGTSGAFF. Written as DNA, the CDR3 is TGTGCCAGCAGCCCTCCTTACCCAAGGGGGACTAGTGGAGCTTTCTTT. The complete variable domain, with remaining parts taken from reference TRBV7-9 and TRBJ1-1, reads DTGVSQNPRHKITKRGQNVTFRCDPISEHNRLYWYRQTLGQGPEFLTYFQNEAQLEKSRLLSDRFSAERPKGSFSTLEIQRTEQGDSAMYLCASSPPYPRGTSGAFFGQGTRLTVV.

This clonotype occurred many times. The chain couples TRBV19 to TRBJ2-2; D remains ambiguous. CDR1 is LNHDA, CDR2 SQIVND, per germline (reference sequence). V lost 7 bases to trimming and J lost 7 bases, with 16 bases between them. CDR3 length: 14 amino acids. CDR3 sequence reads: CASKAGHPGGELFF. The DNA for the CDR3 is TGTGCCAGTAAGGCAGGTCACCCTGGCGGGGAGCTGTTTTTT.

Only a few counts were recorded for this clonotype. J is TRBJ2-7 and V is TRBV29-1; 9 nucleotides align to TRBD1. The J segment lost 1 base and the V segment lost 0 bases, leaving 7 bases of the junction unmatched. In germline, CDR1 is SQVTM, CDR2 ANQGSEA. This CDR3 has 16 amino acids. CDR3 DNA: TGCAGCGTTGAAGATATCAGGGGACAGGGATCCTACGAGCAGTACTTC. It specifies CSVEDIRGQGSYEQYF.